This TCR beta chain was sequenced for a study of CD49a tissue-resident CD8 T cells in human skin (dated by TCRdb to 2015 to 2018). Regarding the study in general: The study looked at subsets of tissue-resident memory CD8+ T cells in human skin, with the subsets defined by expression of CD49a, CD69 and CD103.

Its CDR3 holds 13 amino acids, cysteine through phenylalanine. The entry retains the CDR3 DNA only, 39 bases that are in frame from base 1. Trimming costs V 1 base and J 2 bases, and their ends lie 5 bases apart. Per the germline V gene (reference sequence), SGHNT is the CDR1 and YYREEE is the CDR2. For roughly 5 healthy donors, sorted CD8+ T cells taken from blood, dermis and epidermis had their TCR beta CDR3 regions analysed. All TCR-sequenced donors were healthy individuals, and each provided both blood and skin samples. Sorting was used to isolate CD8+ T cell populations ahead of TCR beta sequencing. Libraries came from the immunoSEQ multiplex PCR assay. As for the authors' bioinformatics: Across the sorted blood, dermal and epidermal CD8+ T cell populations, TCR V beta family usage frequencies were compared. TCRdb obtained this table from immuneACCESS and retained in-frame rearrangements with V and J assigned. These tables miss some clones; where compared with another copy, unresolved V genes account for less than half of the shortfall, and the remainder is unexplained. V, J and clone size are those of that table, while D and trimming were read from the DNA. This sample comprises roughly 1,500 clones, about three quarters of them detected only once. Approximately 37% of the sample lies in the top ten.

As concerns this clone: This clone's antigen is unknown. Base qualities are missing; no much larger clone stands one base away.

The V and J segments used are TRBV5-4 and TRBJ2-3, with the D gene call left open. The sequence was collected from a human donor in good health. The sample taken for sequencing was CLA- CD8+ effector memory T cells sorted from blood. The sequenced DNA is TGTGCCAGCAGCTTGCACTCCACAGATACGCAGTATTTT. Its protein is CASSLHSTDTQYF.